The 32 T cell receptor beta chains presented below share a single source sample, sequenced in a study of response to subunit inactivated influenza vaccine. A single record per CDR3 protein comes from TCRdb applying MiXCR to the RT-PCR reads. The sample carries more than 400,000 distinct CDR3 sequences, approximately 11% recorded once. The starting material was PBMCs from blood, obtained 40 to 50 days after vaccination. All receptors derive from a man aged 50 to 59 who received an inactivated influenza vaccine.

The chain has TRBV24-1 and TRBJ2-1, with 8 positions matching TRBD2. CDR3 length: 14 amino acids. CDR1 and CDR2 from the germline V gene are KGHDR and SFDVKD. After removal of 3 bases from V and 10 bases from J, the junction contained 7 bases not matched to a gene. The CDR3 loop is CATSDVFGGGEQFF. The CDR3 region has the DNA TGTGCCACCAGTGATGTATTCGGCGGGGGGGAGCAGTTCTTC.

This clonotype was observed at least ten times. CDR3 sequence: CASSQETATLAKNIQYF. CDR3 bases: TGCGCCAGCAGCCAAGAAACAGCAACCTTAGCCAAAAACATTCAGTACTTC. This chain links TRBV4-3 with TRBJ2-4; the D is unclear. The V and J ends lost 0 bases and 0 bases respectively, with 12 bases between them. CDR1 is LGHNA and CDR2 is YSLEER in the germline V gene. The CDR3 sequence is 17 residues long.

Ten or more counts support this clonotype. The chain uses TRBV7-9 and TRBJ2-3, with 7 nucleotides matching TRBD2. The V gene's germline CDR1 is SEHNR and CDR2 FQNEAQ (reference sequence). V lost 6 bases to trimming and J lost 5 bases; unmatched junction nucleotides: 5. CDR3 length: 13 residues. The CDR3 DNA reads as TGTGCCAGCAGGGGGACTATTATAGATACGCAGTATTTT. As protein: CASRGTIIDTQYF.

The chain joins TRBV5-6 to TRBJ2-3, with no clear D. Germline assignment: CDR1 SGHDT and CDR2 YYEEEE. Trimming left V 4 bases short and J 9 bases short, with 9 bases between. This CDR3 spans 11 amino acids. The CDR3 nucleotides read TGTGCCAGCAGCGAGCTGGGGACGCAGTATTTT. This gives the protein CASSELGTQYF.

This clonotype was seen only a few times. The chain joins TRBV20-1 to TRBJ1-5; D not certain. The CDR3 contains 12 residues. Germline V gene data show CDR1 as DFQATT and CDR2 as SNEGSKA (reference sequence). The V end lost 1 base, the J end lost 4 bases, and 5 bases lay between the germline ends. The CDR3 loop reads CSARAINQPQHF. Here the CDR3 DNA reads TGCAGTGCTAGAGCCATAAATCAGCCCCAGCATTTT.

This clonotype has at least ten counts. This chain connects TRBV5-6 to TRBJ1-5; TRBD1 matches at 8 bases. Trimming took 4 bases from V and 6 from J; bases not matched to a gene: 6. Germline CDR1 reads SGHDT; CDR2 reads YYEEEE. This CDR3 is built from 14 residues. The DNA for the CDR3 is TGTGCCAGCAGCCGACAGGGGACTGTTCAGCCCCAGCATTTT. It is translated as CASSRQGTVQPQHF.

This clonotype was counted a few times. CDR3 loop: CSASPTYNSPLHF. CDR3 sequence (DNA): TGCAGTGCTTCACCCACCTATAATTCACCCCTCCACTTT. The chain employs TRBV20-1 and TRBJ1-6, with no clear D. This CDR3 comprises 13 residues. The V gene's germline CDR1 is DFQATT and CDR2 SNEGSKA (reference sequence). V was trimmed by 5 bases and J by 2 bases, leaving 7 bases between them.

This rearrangement joins TRBV29-1 to TRBJ2-1; 10 bases fit TRBD1. From germline, CDR1 is SQVTM and CDR2 ANQGSEA. The CDR3 is 18 residues long. The V segment lost 4 bases and the J segment 10 bases; nucleotides outside the gene matches: 22. The CDR3 nucleotides read TGCAGCGTTGTAAGCGTGGGGAGACAGGGGGCCCTCCCCTCAGAGCAGTTCTTC. Translated: CSVVSVGRQGALPSEQFF.

Many counts were recorded for this clonotype. The chain uses TRBV28 and TRBJ1-2; D gene unclear. The V end was cut by 6 bases, the J end by 12 bases, with 8 bases between. This CDR3 region has 9 residues. CDR1 MDHEN and CDR2 SYDVKM come from the germline V gene. The CDR3 region is CASSTPHTF. CDR3 bases: TGTGCCAGCAGCACCCCCCACACCTTC.

This clonotype was seen at least ten times. The chain employs TRBV29-1 and TRBJ2-1; 8 nucleotides align to TRBD1. The J segment lost 7 bases and the V segment lost 3 bases, leaving 8 bases of the junction unmatched. The CDR3 is 14 residues long. Germline V gene data show CDR1 as SQVTM and CDR2 as ANQGSEA. In DNA form, the CDR3 reads TGCAGCGTTGAGTTGGACAGGGCTACGAATGAGCAGTTCTTC. It specifies CSVELDRATNEQFF.

This chain uses TRBV7-2 with TRBJ2-2; D is possibly TRBD2 (5 bases). The CDR3 runs 16 residues. Trimming took 0 bases from V and 6 from J, leaving 14 bases between them. Per the germline V gene, CDR1 is SGHTA and CDR2 is FQGNSA. The CDR3 region is CASSLAPGISAGELFF. In DNA form, the CDR3 reads TGTGCCAGCAGCTTAGCTCCGGGAATATCTGCCGGGGAGCTGTTTTTT.

In this sample, this clonotype turned up many times. The genes are TRBV29-1 and TRBJ2-7; 7 positions agree with TRBD1. Germline loops: CDR1 SQVTM, CDR2 ANQGSEA. V lost 7 bases to trimming and J lost 6 bases; unmatched junction nucleotides: 15. This CDR3 has 14 residues. CDR3 sequence (DNA): TGCAGCGCCTCAGCTACGGCAGGGGGTACCGAGCAGTACTTC. The encoded protein is CSASATAGGTEQYF.

In its sample, this clonotype was seen a few times. The chain recombines TRBV7-8 with TRBJ1-2; D is ambiguous. The CDR3 spans 14 residues. The V end lost 5 bases, the J end lost 4 bases, and 14 bases lay between the germline ends. The germline CDR1 and CDR2 sequences are SGHVS and FQNEAQ. The CDR3 protein is CASSPRGMGYGYTF. In DNA form, the CDR3 reads TGTGCCAGCAGCCCTAGAGGAATGGGCTATGGCTACACCTTC.

The V and J genes are TRBV2 and TRBJ2-1; 10 bases align to TRBD1. With V trimmed by 6 bases and J by 5 bases, 10 bases remained unmatched. Germline CDR1 is SNHLY and CDR2 is FYNNEI. There are 16 residues in the CDR3. The CDR3 DNA is TGTGCCAGCAGGAGAAGCGGGACAGGGGATAACAATGAGCAGTTCTTC. Its protein product is CASRRSGTGDNNEQFF. Together with reference TRBV2 and TRBJ2-1, the CDR3 gives the full variable domain: EPEVTQTPSHQVTQMGQEVILRCVPISNHLYFYWYRQILGQKVEFLVSFYNNEISEKSEIFDDQFSVERPDGSNFTLKIRSTKLEDSAMYFCASRRSGTGDNNEQFFGPGTRLTVL.

The chain couples TRBV10-3 to TRBJ1-5, with TRBD1 matching 8 bases. The CDR3 contains 14 residues. The germline gives CDR1 ENHRY, CDR2 SYGVKD. The V segment lost 10 bases and the J segment 4 bases; nucleotides outside the gene matches: 9. CDR3 protein: CASGQGAANQPQHF. In DNA, the CDR3 is TGTGCCAGTGGGCAGGGGGCAGCGAATCAGCCCCAGCATTTT.

This clonotype was observed a handful of times. V gene TRBV11-2 combines with J gene TRBJ2-3; D remains ambiguous. Deletions cut 1 base from V and 1 base from J, with 9 bases between. There are 15 residues in the CDR3. The germline V gene encodes CDR1 SGHAT and CDR2 FQNNGV. CDR3 loop: CASSLGVARTDTQYF. The CDR3 bases are TGTGCCAGCAGCTTAGGAGTGGCGCGCACAGATACGCAGTATTTT.

A note on this clonotype: A junction boundary mismatches the germline segment, possibly from a read error. The V gene is TRBV5-1, the J gene TRBJ2-7, with no clear D. In germline, CDR1 is SGHRS, CDR2 YFSETQ. CDR3 size: 15 residues. The CDR3 sequence: CASSLAPMSSYEQYF. The CDR3 nucleotides read TGCGCCAGCAGTTTGGCACCGATGAGCTCCTACGAGCAGTACTTC.

This clonotype was found a few times. The chain recombines TRBV12-3 or TRBV12-4 with TRBJ1-5; 8 positions match TRBD1. Trimming removed 1 base from V and 5 bases from J; junction bases left unmatched: 4. The length of the CDR3 is 15 residues. CDR3: CASSLGQGAHQPQHF. CDR3 coding DNA: TGTGCCAGCAGTTTAGGGCAGGGGGCTCATCAGCCCCAGCATTTT.

The sample holds a few counts of this clonotype. The rearrangement joins TRBV6-1 to TRBJ2-3, with 11 bases aligning to TRBD2. With 7 bases clipped from V and 5 bases from J, the junction kept 5 bases outside the gene matches. The length of the CDR3 is 14 residues. From germline, CDR1 is MNHNS and CDR2 SASEGT. The CDR3 is CASKPGLAVDTQYF. Written as DNA, the CDR3 is TGTGCCAGCAAACCGGGACTAGCGGTAGATACGCAGTATTTT.

This chain links TRBV27 with TRBJ2-3; D is unresolved. V was shortened by 6 bases and J by 2 bases, with 12 bases between the two germline ends. CDR3 length equals 14 residues. CDR1 is MNHEY, CDR2 SMNVEV, per germline (reference sequence). CDR3 sequence reads: CASRRLGLTDTQYF. CDR3 nucleotide sequence: TGTGCCAGCAGACGACTCGGGCTCACAGATACGCAGTATTTT.

This chain uses TRBV10-3 with TRBJ2-1, with 11 bases fitting TRBD2. Germline lookup yields CDR1 ENHRY and CDR2 SYGVKD. V lost 11 bases to trimming and J lost 10 bases; unmatched junction nucleotides: 10. The CDR3 is 13 amino acids. CDR3 nucleotide sequence: TGTGCCTTCGGGCTAGCGGGGGGTCAGGAGCAGTTCTTC. Translation gives CAFGLAGGQEQFF.

CDR3 residues: CASSQGVGTKAFF. The CDR3 region has the DNA TGTGCCAGCAGCCAAGGGGTCGGGACAAAAGCTTTCTTT. The V gene is TRBV3-1, the J gene TRBJ1-1; weak D call: TRBD1 (6 bases). The CDR3 extends over 13 amino acids. Germline lookup yields CDR1 LGHDT and CDR2 YNNKEL (reference sequence). Trimming stripped 1 base from V and 9 bases from J, with 12 bases between. The full variable domain, with the rest looked up from reference TRBV3-1 and TRBJ1-1, is DTAVSQTPKYLVTQMGNDKSIKCEQNLGHDTMYWYKQDSKKFLKIMFSYNNKELIINETVPNRFSPKSPDKAHLNLHINSLELGDSAVYFCASSQGVGTKAFFGQGTRLTVV.

The V gene is TRBV20-1, the J gene TRBJ2-7; D is ambiguous. Deletions cut 7 bases from V and 1 base from J, with 17 bases between. Germline V gives CDR1 DFQATT, CDR2 SNEGSKA (reference sequence). This CDR3 comprises 14 residues. The CDR3 spells CSVPWLARSYEQYF. The CDR3 DNA follows: TGCAGTGTCCCTTGGTTAGCCAGGTCCTACGAGCAGTACTTC.

This clonotype was observed a handful of times. J is TRBJ2-5 and V is TRBV3-1; either TRBD1 or TRBD2 may supply D (6 bases each). Germline-derived CDR1 and CDR2 are LGHDT and YNNKEL (reference sequence). CDR3 length equals 15 residues. Trimming took off 0 bases at V and 7 bases at J, with 15 bases between the two ends. The CDR3 sequence is CASSQDHGGHGTQYF. Written as DNA, the CDR3 is TGTGCCAGCAGCCAAGATCACGGGGGCCACGGGACCCAGTACTTC.

The gene calls are TRBV5-1 and TRBJ1-1, with 9 positions matching TRBD1. Germline assignment: CDR1 SGHRS and CDR2 YFSETQ. V shed 3 bases and J 8 bases; nucleotides not matched to a gene: 8. This CDR3 contains 14 residues. This CDR3 is CASSWGQGVFEAFF. The CDR3 DNA follows: TGCGCCAGCAGCTGGGGACAGGGTGTATTCGAAGCTTTCTTT.

This clonotype showed up just a few times. The chain is built from TRBV4-1 and TRBJ2-1; 12 bases map to TRBD2. Trimming cost V 4 bases and J 10 bases; bases outside gene matches: 11. Per the germline V gene, CDR1 is MGHRA and CDR2 is YSYEKL. CDR3 size: 16 residues. The CDR3: CASSRLLAGGRPEQFF. The CDR3 nucleotides are TGCGCCAGCAGCCGATTACTAGCGGGGGGTCGTCCGGAGCAGTTCTTC.

This chain joins TRBV12-3 or TRBV12-4 and TRBJ1-4; D is undetermined. The CDR3 length is 12 residues. With 8 bases removed from V and 8 bases from J, the gap between germline ends came to 12 bases. CDR3 protein: CASSRTREKLFF. The CDR3 coding sequence is TGTGCCAGCTCCCGGACGAGGGAAAAACTGTTTTTT.

This clonotype was detected only a few times. This rearrangement joins TRBV11-2 to TRBJ2-2; D possibly corresponds to TRBD1 (6 bases). The CDR3 contains 16 residues. Germline values: CDR1 SGHAT, CDR2 FQNNGV. Trimming cost V 4 bases and J 3 bases, with 15 bases left between them. The CDR3 nucleotides are TGTGCCAGCAGCTCCCTCCGGGACACAGACACCGGGGAGCTGTTTTTT. Translating it yields CASSSLRDTDTGELFF.

In this sample, this clonotype turned up a few times. The CDR3 loop is CASSFTSFPEAFF. CDR3 nucleotides: TGTGCCAGCAGCTTTACCAGTTTCCCTGAAGCTTTCTTT. The rearrangement joins TRBV7-2 to TRBJ1-1, with no clear D. V was shortened by 3 bases and J by 6 bases, with 11 bases between the two germline ends. Germline-derived CDR1 and CDR2 are SGHTA and FQGNSA. This CDR3 has 13 amino acids. Based on the CDR3 plus reference TRBV7-2 and TRBJ1-1, the full variable domain is GAGVSQSPSNKVTEKGKDVELRCDPISGHTALYWYRQSLGQGLEFLIYFQGNSAPDKSGLPSDRFSAERTGGSVSTLTIQRTQQEDSAVYLCASSFTSFPEAFFGQGTRLTVV.

The rearrangement uses TRBV29-1 and TRBJ2-1, with TRBD2 identical over 7 bases. The germline CDR1 and CDR2 sequences are SQVTM and ANQGSEA. The V and J ends lost 5 bases and 3 bases, in that order; junction bases with no gene match: 10. This CDR3 has 15 amino acids. The CDR3 loop reads CSVWEGRGYYNEQFF. The CDR3 DNA is TGCAGCGTTTGGGAGGGCCGCGGTTACTACAATGAGCAGTTCTTC.

The table lists this clonotype with many counts. At one end the junction does not follow the germline gene, possibly because of a read error. This chain links TRBV12-3 or TRBV12-4 with TRBJ2-7; no clear D gene. The CDR3 spans 14 residues. The CDR3 DNA reads TGTGCCAGCAGTTTAGGCCTGACCTCCGACGAGCAGTACTTC. It codes for CASSLGLTSDEQYF.

The chain carries TRBV7-9 and TRBJ2-1, with 9 positions matching TRBD1. The V segment lost 3 bases and the J segment 6 bases; nucleotides outside the gene matches: 12. Per germline, CDR1 SEHNR and CDR2 FQNEAQ (reference sequence). This CDR3 spans 17 amino acids. CDR3 loop: CASSFSKGTGSVNEQFF. CDR3 nucleotide sequence: TGTGCCAGCAGCTTTTCGAAGGGGACAGGGTCGGTCAATGAGCAGTTCTTC.